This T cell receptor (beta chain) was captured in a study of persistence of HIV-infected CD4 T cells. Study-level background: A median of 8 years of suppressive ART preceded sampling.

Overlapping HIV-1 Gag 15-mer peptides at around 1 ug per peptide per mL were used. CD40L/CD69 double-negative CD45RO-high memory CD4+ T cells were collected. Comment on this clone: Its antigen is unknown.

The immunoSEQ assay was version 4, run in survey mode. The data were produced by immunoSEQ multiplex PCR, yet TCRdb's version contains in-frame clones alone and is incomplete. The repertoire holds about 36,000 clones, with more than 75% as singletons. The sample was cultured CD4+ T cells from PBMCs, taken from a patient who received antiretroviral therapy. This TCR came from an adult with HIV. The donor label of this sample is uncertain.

In DNA form, the CDR3 reads TGCGCCAGCACCGAGCGGGGGGGCAGAATTAATGAGCAGTTCTTC. This translates into CASTERGGRINEQFF. The chain has TRBV5-1 and TRBJ2-1; TRBD2 agrees at 10 bases. CDR1 SGHRS and CDR2 YFSETQ come from the germline V gene. The length of the CDR3 is 15 residues. The V and J ends lost 6 bases and 7 bases, in that order; junction bases with no gene match: 10.